Below are 24 T cell receptor beta chains sequenced from a single sample in a study of blood T cell repertoires in COVID-19. Clones were read by immunoSEQ multiplex PCR, and TCRdb kept only the in-frame ones, dropping some. The sample shows 120,000 to 150,000 clones, about four fifths of them seen only once. The sample comprised peripheral blood. These TCRs come from a human donor with acute or convalescent COVID-19. The donor label of this sample is uncertain.

The chain carries TRBV29-1 and TRBJ2-7, with 10 bases that match TRBD1. Germline trimming cut 6 bases from V and 5 bases from J; bases unmatched to any gene: 7. The CDR3 consists of 13 residues. Germline assignment: CDR1 SQVTM and CDR2 ANQGSEA. The CDR3 region has the DNA TGCAGCGTACAAAGGGACAGGGGTGACGAGCAGTACTTC. This gives the protein CSVQRDRGDEQYF.

For this clone: The same CDR3 arises from other DNA sequences in this sample as well. The rearrangement links TRBV5-1 to TRBJ2-1; TRBD1 aligns across 8 bases. The germline gives CDR1 SGHRS, CDR2 YFSETQ. Trimming at V came to 2 bases and at J to 6 bases, leaving 7 bases not matched to a gene. The CDR3 consists of 15 residues. CDR3: CASSFGQGGSNEQFF. The CDR3 DNA is TGCGCCAGCAGCTTTGGACAGGGAGGTTCCAATGAGCAGTTCTTC.

V is TRBV2 and J is TRBJ1-1; D not resolved. Germline loops: CDR1 SNHLY, CDR2 FYNNEI. Trimming took off 2 bases at V and 5 bases at J, with 9 bases between the two ends. The CDR3 totals 13 residues. CDR3 sequence reads: CASSESFRTEAFF. For the CDR3, the DNA is TGTGCCAGCAGTGAAAGCTTCCGTACTGAAGCTTTCTTT.

The V call is TRBV15, the J call TRBJ1-5; a weak D match, TRBD1 (6 bases). V dropped 4 bases and J dropped 6 bases, with 16 bases sitting between them. This CDR3 has 15 amino acids. Germline V lookup: CDR1 LNHNV, CDR2 YYDKDF (reference sequence). The DNA of the CDR3 is TGTGCCACCAGCACGCAGGGGCGGCAAGGTCAGCCCCAGCATTTT. This translates into CATSTQGRQGQPQHF.

This clone is a singleton in its sample. The gene calls are TRBV2 and TRBJ1-6, with D uncertain. The CDR3 loop spans 12 amino acids. The V gene lost 6 bases and the J gene lost 5 bases, with 5 bases spanning the gap. Germline loops: CDR1 SNHLY, CDR2 FYNNEI. CDR3 loop: CASSADNSPLHF. CDR3 in DNA: TGTGCCAGCAGCGCAGATAATTCACCCCTCCACTTT.

Points on this clone: This same CDR3 is encoded by further DNA sequences in the sample. The genes are TRBV6-5 and TRBJ2-2, with D perhaps TRBD2 (5 bases). Germline CDR1 is MNHEY and CDR2 is SVGAGI. The CDR3 loop spans 14 amino acids. The V end lost 2 bases, the J end lost 5 bases, and 9 bases lay between the germline ends. The CDR3 spells CASSYRGGTGELFF. DNA for the CDR3: TGTGCCAGCAGTTACCGGGGTGGAACCGGGGAGCTGTTTTTT.

The rearrangement joins TRBV11-3 to TRBJ2-1, with a possible D match to TRBD1 (7 bases). Germline CDR1 and CDR2: SGHNT and YENEEA. The CDR3 has 13 amino acids. Trimming stripped 4 bases from V and 5 bases from J, with 9 bases between. In DNA, the CDR3 is TGTGCCAGCAGCTCCAGGGGGGACAATGAGCAGTTCTTC. This translates into CASSSRGDNEQFF. The variable domain in full, completed from reference TRBV11-3 and TRBJ2-1, reads EAGVVQSPRYKIIEKKQPVAFWCNPISGHNTLYWYLQNLGQGPELLIRYENEEAVDDSQLPKDRFSAERLKGVDSTLKIQPAELGDSAVYLCASSSRGDNEQFFGPGTRLTVL.

The V call is TRBV6-5, the J call TRBJ2-2; D is uncertain. Trimming pared 5 bases from V and 3 bases from J, leaving 10 bases between. Germline V gives CDR1 MNHEY, CDR2 SVGAGI. CDR3 length: 14 amino acids. The CDR3 protein is CASSLQKYTGELFF. CDR3 nucleotides: TGTGCCAGCAGTCTACAGAAGTACACCGGGGAGCTGTTTTTT.

The rearrangement joins TRBV4-1 to TRBJ2-7, with TRBD1 as a possible D gene (7 bases). The germline CDR1 and CDR2 sequences are MGHRA and YSYEKL. V was pared by 0 bases and J by 2 bases, with 17 bases between. The CDR3 is 17 amino acids. CDR3 in amino acids: CASSQDTSDREAYEQYV. In DNA, the CDR3 is TGCGCCAGCAGCCAAGATACGTCAGACAGGGAGGCCTACGAGCAGTACGTC.

V and J are TRBV3-1 (or the pseudogene TRBV3-2) and TRBJ1-5, with 9 positions matching TRBD1. V lost 4 bases to trimming and J lost 6 bases; unmatched junction nucleotides: 7. Germline loops: CDR1 LGHDT, CDR2 YNNKEL (reference sequence). This CDR3 comprises 15 residues. The CDR3 spells CASSLGQGHGQPQHF. The CDR3 bases are TGTGCCAGCAGCCTAGGACAGGGGCATGGTCAGCCCCAGCATTTT.

The chain combines TRBV11-2 with TRBJ1-1, with D maybe TRBD1 (6 bases). V lost 1 base and J lost 1, with 10 bases in between. Per the germline V gene, CDR1 is SGHAT and CDR2 is FQNNGV. The CDR3 totals 15 residues. CDR3 sequence: CASSLVGGANTEAFF. The CDR3 DNA sequence: TGTGCCAGCAGCTTAGTAGGGGGGGCGAACACTGAAGCTTTCTTT.

The rearrangement joins TRBV4-1 to TRBJ2-1; TRBD2 matches at 12 bases. The CDR3 is made up of 19 amino acids. V lost 1 base to trimming and J lost 0 bases; unmatched junction nucleotides: 7. Germline V gene data show CDR1 as MGHRA and CDR2 as YSYEKL. The CDR3 region is CASSQVLAGGPSSYNEQFF. The DNA of the CDR3 is TGCGCCAGCAGCCAAGTACTAGCGGGGGGCCCCAGCTCCTACAATGAGCAGTTCTTC.

The chain combines TRBV7-8 with TRBJ1-3; 7 nucleotides match TRBD1. Germline V gives CDR1 SGHVS, CDR2 FQNEAQ. The V gene end was trimmed by 5 bases and the J gene end by 0 bases; junction bases not matched to a gene: 7. This CDR3 is built from 16 residues. The CDR3 protein is CASSPGGPSSGNTIYF. The DNA for the CDR3 is TGTGCCAGCAGCCCAGGGGGACCGAGCTCTGGAAACACCATATATTTT.

The rearrangement links TRBV12-3 or TRBV12-4 to TRBJ1-2; D may be TRBD1 (5 bases). This CDR3 contains 13 residues. V gave up 1 base and J gave up 7 bases, with 10 bases separating them. The CDR3 bases are TGTGCCAGCAGTTTAGGTCATAGGGGTGGCTACACCTTC. It translates to CASSLGHRGGYTF.

The V call is TRBV9, the J call TRBJ2-7; 8 bases are a match to TRBD2. CDR1 is SGDLS, CDR2 YYNGEE, per germline. The CDR3 is 17 amino acids. With 0 bases clipped from V and 5 bases from J, the junction kept 13 bases outside the gene matches. This CDR3 reads CASSVGELPGLEHEQYF. DNA of the CDR3: TGTGCCAGCAGCGTAGGGGAATTGCCGGGACTAGAACACGAGCAGTACTTC.

The V call is TRBV4-1, the J call TRBJ2-4; D possibly corresponds to TRBD1 (6 bases). The CDR3 totals 15 residues. V dropped 0 bases and J dropped 8 bases, with 14 bases sitting between them. Germline-derived CDR1 and CDR2 are MGHRA and YSYEKL. This chain's CDR3 is CASSQEATGRDIQYF. For the CDR3, the DNA is TGCGCCAGCAGCCAAGAGGCGACAGGAAGAGACATTCAGTACTTC.

This clone has more than one count but fewer than ten. V gene TRBV7-9 combines with J gene TRBJ2-5; 7 nucleotides agree with TRBD1. The CDR3 is made up of 16 amino acids. Germline assignment: CDR1 SEHNR and CDR2 FQNEAQ (reference sequence). With 2 bases clipped from V and 5 bases from J, the junction kept 11 bases outside the gene matches. The CDR3 sequence is CASSLLLGGWRETQYF. DNA for the CDR3: TGTGCCAGCAGCTTACTACTAGGGGGCTGGCGGGAGACCCAGTACTTC.

CDR3 protein: CASSYRTGGLNEQFF. DNA for the CDR3: TGTGCCAGCAGTTATCGGACAGGTGGCCTTAATGAGCAGTTCTTC. The rearrangement joins TRBV6-5 to TRBJ2-1; 7 positions agree with TRBD1. The germline V gene has CDR1 MNHEY and CDR2 SVGAGI. The trim removed 3 bases at V and 7 bases at J, leaving 9 bases unmatched. The CDR3 runs 15 residues.

V is TRBV11-2 and J is TRBJ2-1; the match to TRBD2 covers 8 bases. CDR3 length: 15 residues. V lost 4 bases and J lost 4; bases outside the gene matches: 6. CDR1 is SGHAT, CDR2 FQNNGV, per germline. DNA for the CDR3: TGTGCCAGCAGCTGGCCGGGGGGGCTTTACAATGAGCAGTTCTTC. The encoded protein is CASSWPGGLYNEQFF.

This chain uses TRBV9 with TRBJ2-1; TRBD1 matches at 8 bases. Germline V CDR1 and CDR2: SGDLS, YYNGEE. The V gene end was trimmed by 2 bases and the J gene end by 3 bases; junction bases not matched to a gene: 1. The CDR3 has 14 residues. The CDR3 region has the DNA TGTGCCAGCAGCGTTGGACAGGGCTACAATGAGCAGTTCTTC. It is translated as CASSVGQGYNEQFF.

The rearrangement uses TRBV5-4 and TRBJ2-1; perhaps TRBD2 as D (7 bases). Germline lookup yields CDR1 SGHNT and CDR2 YYREEE (reference sequence). The CDR3 runs 15 residues. V lost 5 bases and J 3 bases, leaving 15 bases between the germline ends. CDR3 bases: TGTGCCAGCAGAGGGGGGGGTGACCTCTACAATGAGCAGTTCTTC. Its translation is CASRGGGDLYNEQFF.

The J gene is TRBJ2-1, the V gene TRBV5-5; TRBD2 aligns across 8 bases. This CDR3 comprises 16 residues. Trimming at V came to 4 bases and at J to 7 bases, leaving 13 bases not matched to a gene. The germline CDR1 and CDR2 sequences are SGHKS and YYEKEE (reference sequence). The CDR3: CASSRDPISGANEQFF. CDR3 bases: TGTGCCAGCAGCCGGGACCCAATTAGCGGGGCAAATGAGCAGTTCTTC.

J is TRBJ2-4 and V is TRBV14, with D possibly being TRBD2 (5 bases). Germline CDR1 is SGHDN and CDR2 is FVKESK. Trimming cost V 0 bases and J 14 bases, with 20 bases left between them. The CDR3 extends over 15 amino acids. CDR3 region: CASSQDVRRETKKYF. CDR3 DNA sequence: TGTGCCAGCAGCCAAGATGTTCGTAGGGAGACAAAGAAGTACTTC.

This clone was counted a single time. This sample also contains other DNA sequences that code for the same CDR3. The V gene is TRBV11-3, the J gene TRBJ2-1; D gene ambiguous. V was cut by 0 bases and J by 7 bases, with 4 bases left in between. The germline V gene has CDR1 SGHNT and CDR2 YENEEA. The CDR3 has 12 residues. This chain's CDR3 is CASSLDSNEQFF. In nucleotides, the CDR3 is TGTGCCAGCAGCTTAGATTCAAATGAGCAGTTCTTC.